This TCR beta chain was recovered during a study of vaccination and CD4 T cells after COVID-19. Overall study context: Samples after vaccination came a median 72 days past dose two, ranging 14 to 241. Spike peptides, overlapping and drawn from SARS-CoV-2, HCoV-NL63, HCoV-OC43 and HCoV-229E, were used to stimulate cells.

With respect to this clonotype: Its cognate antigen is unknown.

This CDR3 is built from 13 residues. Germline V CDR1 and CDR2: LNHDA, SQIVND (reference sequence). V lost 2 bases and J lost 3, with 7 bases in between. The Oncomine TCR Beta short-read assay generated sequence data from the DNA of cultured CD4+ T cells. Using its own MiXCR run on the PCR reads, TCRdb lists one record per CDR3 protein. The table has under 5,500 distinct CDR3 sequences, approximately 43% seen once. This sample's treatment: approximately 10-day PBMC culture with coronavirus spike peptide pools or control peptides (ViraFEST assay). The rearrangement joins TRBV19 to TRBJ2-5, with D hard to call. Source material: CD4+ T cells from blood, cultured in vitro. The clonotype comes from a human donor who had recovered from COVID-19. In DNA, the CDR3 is TGTGCCAGTAGTATAACGTGGGAAGAGACCCAGTACTTC. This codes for CASSITWEETQYF.